Detailed here is one T cell receptor beta chain. The target antigen is unknown. This sample is drawn from a study of CXCR3-negative and CXCR3-positive naive CD8 T cells. Study results and caveats: More hydrophobic TRB CDR3s occurred in CXCR3-positive than in CXCR3-negative naive cells.

The study made its TRB cDNA libraries by 5' RACE, adding UMI labels. Each CDR3 protein gets one entry in TCRdb, which reprocessed the 5' RACE reads and gives no DNA. In all, the sample yields tens of thousands of distinct CDR3 sequences. This clonotype originated in a human donor in good health. Some clones in this sample may be carry-over from other donors' samples. Input material: naive CXCR3- CD8+ T cells from blood. The sample's subset: CD45RO-CCR7+CD27+CD95- naive CD8+ T cells lacking CXCR3 (TNR3-).

The CDR3 region is CASSRYQSTDTQYF. V usage is TRBV28 and J usage is TRBJ2-3. The germline V gene encodes CDR1 MDHEN and CDR2 SYDVKM. There are 14 residues in the CDR3.